This T cell receptor (beta chain) was profiled in a study of blood T cell repertoires in COVID-19. Study as a whole: PBMCs, B-cell-depleted T cells, or T cells provided the cDNA or gDNA that made up the material.

Participants spanned ages about 18 to 95 years and resided in fewer than 30 US areas. The CDR3 runs to 14 residues. The V gene end was trimmed by 7 bases and the J gene end by 0 bases; junction bases not matched to a gene: 4. Per the germline V gene, CDR1 is MNHEY and CDR2 is SVGAGI. The protocol was immunoSEQ multiplex PCR, while the TCRdb copy is restricted to in-frame clones and leaves out a portion. This table holds about 130,000 clones, around 83% found once. This sequence originates from a man aged 30 to 45 who had recovered from COVID-19. What was sequenced was PBMCs or T cells enriched from blood (not recorded which). The V call is TRBV6-5, the J call TRBJ1-1; 8 bases fit TRBD1. The CDR3 here is CASTYRGLNTEAFF. The CDR3, as DNA: TGTGCCAGCACCTACAGGGGGTTGAACACTGAAGCTTTCTTT.